This T cell receptor beta chain was recorded in a study of control samples from healthy donors and cancer patients. The V gene's germline CDR1 is SEHNR and CDR2 FQNEAQ (reference sequence). The CDR3 is made up of 13 amino acids. V shed 3 bases and J shed 5 bases, with 10 bases lying between them. The method was immunoSEQ multiplex PCR; TCRdb's version includes in-frame clones alone and lacks a portion of them. The sample contains around 100,000 clones, roughly 90% of which appear only once. Sequenced material: blood. This clonotype originated in a human donor in good health. The donor label of this sample is uncertain. The chain uses TRBV7-9 and TRBJ1-1; tentatively, D is TRBD1 (5 bases). CDR3 residues: CASSFSGWTEAFF. The CDR3, as DNA: TGTGCCAGCAGCTTTTCAGGGTGGACTGAAGCTTTCTTT.